This entry lists 5 T cell receptor beta chains sequenced from one sample in a study of blood T cell repertoires in COVID-19. Sequenced by immunoSEQ multiplex PCR; TCRdb stores in-frame clones only, minus some. The sample holds 200,000 or so clones, around 87% seen once. Sequencing was done on a sample of peripheral blood. The receptors derive from a man aged 55-75 years with acute or convalescent COVID-19.

This clone has just one count. V is TRBV10-3 and J is TRBJ2-3, with 9 nucleotides matching TRBD1. The CDR3 extends over 15 amino acids. The trim removed 6 bases at V and 6 bases at J, leaving 10 bases unmatched. Germline CDR1 and CDR2: ENHRY and SYGVKD. The CDR3 DNA follows: TGTGCCATCAGCCTAGGGGACAGGGCGTGGGATACGCAGTATTTT. As protein: CAISLGDRAWDTQYF.

V and J are TRBV5-4 and TRBJ2-2; a possible D gene is TRBD2 (7 bases). V lost 1 base and J 4 bases, leaving 11 bases between the germline ends. The CDR3 loop spans 15 amino acids. Per germline, CDR1 SGHNT and CDR2 YYREEE (reference sequence). This chain's CDR3 is CASSLKGGFTGELFF. CDR3 coding DNA: TGTGCCAGCAGCTTGAAGGGGGGGTTCACCGGGGAGCTGTTTTTT.

The CDR3 nucleotides are TGTGCCAGCAGTTTGGACAGGGACAACACCGGGGAGCTGTTTTTT. Translated: CASSLDRDNTGELFF. The chain employs TRBV28 and TRBJ2-2; 8 bases align to TRBD1. Germline-derived CDR1 and CDR2 are MDHEN and SYDVKM. The trim removed 3 bases at V and 2 bases at J, leaving 2 bases unmatched. CDR3 length equals 15 residues. Supplemented by reference TRBV28 and TRBJ2-2, the full variable domain reads DVKVTQSSRYLVKRTGEKVFLECVQDMDHENMFWYRQDPGLGLRLIYFSYDVKMKEKGDIPEGYSVSREKKERFSLILESASTNQTSMYLCASSLDRDNTGELFFGEGSRLTVL.

The chain uses TRBV28 and TRBJ2-5; possible D gene TRBD2, 6 bases. Germline-derived CDR1 and CDR2 are MDHEN and SYDVKM. The germline V and J ends were trimmed by 9 bases and 5 bases, with 16 bases remaining between them. The CDR3 consists of 13 residues. CDR3 nucleotides: TGTGCCAGTCTTTGGAGGGAAGGGGAGACCCAGTACTTC. It codes for CASLWREGETQYF.

This chain uses TRBV5-1 with TRBJ1-2, with 10 bases aligning to TRBD1. V was clipped by 3 bases and J by 4 bases; unmatched bases: 9. CDR1 and CDR2 from the germline V gene are SGHRS and YFSETQ. The CDR3 runs to 16 residues. The DNA for the CDR3 is TGCGCCAGCAGCTCGACCCGGGACAGGGGCTCCTATGGCTACACCTTC. Translation: CASSSTRDRGSYGYTF.